This T cell receptor (beta chain) was identified during a study of cytomegalovirus exposure and HLA in healthy donors. Study context: Among roughly 180 million T cells, an earlier analysis found 117 million unique TCR beta sequences.

This CDR3 region has 18 residues. The germline V and J ends were trimmed by 0 bases and 1 base, with 15 bases remaining between them. Germline CDR1 MNHEY, CDR2 SMNVEV (reference sequence). Study results and limitations: Several of the most significant clusters appeared, in a later analysis, to be linked to common viral pathogens. Earlier analysis looked at TCR beta V segments, and most were productive about 90% or about 30% of the time.

In the PCR, 60 Vbeta and 13 Jbeta primers were used. This table comes from immunoSEQ multiplex PCR, and its TCRdb copy is limited to in-frame clones, with some not included. The repertoire includes approximately 100,000 clones, around three quarters of them detected once, and roughly 4.9% sits in the top ten. This clone has just a few counts. Its antigen is still unknown. The rearrangement joins TRBV27 to TRBJ2-2, with D perhaps matching TRBD1 (5 bases). Sequences were obtained from PBMCs. This receptor was obtained from a female donor in good health and CMV-seropositive. CDR3 in amino acids: CASSLSRQTVLNTGELFF. The DNA for the CDR3 is TGTGCCAGCAGTTTATCAAGACAGACCGTGCTGAACACCGGGGAGCTGTTTTTT.